This T cell receptor (beta chain) was identified during a study of identical twins. Whole-study findings and limits: Conclusions were drawn cross-sectionally by statistical analysis, without following the same donors. Twins' excess sharing was less marked for out-of-frame beta sequences. Insertion counts were lower in abundant cord blood beta clonotypes, a trend that memory repertoires did not show.

A universal primer binding site was introduced by template switching. The final cDNA contained unique molecular identifiers. TCRdb reanalysed the 5' RACE reads using MiXCR and keeps one entry per CDR3 protein. The sample comprises about 450,000 distinct CDR3 sequences, under 20% of which are singletons, and 12% rests with the top ten. Trimming left V 4 bases short and J 5 bases short, with 19 bases between. This CDR3 is 15 amino acids long. Germline CDR1 and CDR2: DFQATT and SNEGSKA (reference sequence). This clonotype came up a few times. Its antigen remains unidentified. This chain uses TRBV20-1 with TRBJ2-3; D is perhaps TRBD1 (5 bases). Sequencing was performed on naive T cells sorted from blood. The receptor's source is a man aged 50 to 59 in good health. CDR3 in amino acids: CSANSAAGLGDTQYF. In nucleotides, the CDR3 is TGCAGTGCTAACAGCGCAGCAGGGTTGGGAGATACGCAGTATTTT.